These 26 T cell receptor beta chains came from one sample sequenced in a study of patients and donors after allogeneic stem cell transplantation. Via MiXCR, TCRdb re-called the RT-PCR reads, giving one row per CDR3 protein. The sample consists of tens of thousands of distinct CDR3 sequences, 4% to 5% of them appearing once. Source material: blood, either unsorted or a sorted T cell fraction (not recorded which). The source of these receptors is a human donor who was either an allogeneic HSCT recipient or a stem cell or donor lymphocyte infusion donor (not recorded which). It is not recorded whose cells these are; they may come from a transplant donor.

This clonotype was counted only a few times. For the CDR3, the DNA is TGTGCCAGCTCACCATCGGGCAGGGCCTACGAGCAGTACTTC. Translation gives CASSPSGRAYEQYF. The V call is TRBV18, the J call TRBJ2-7; D is possibly TRBD1 (5 bases). The germline V and J ends were trimmed by 2 bases and 2 bases, with 10 bases remaining between them. This CDR3 contains 14 residues. Germline V gene data show CDR1 as KGHSH and CDR2 as LQKENI.

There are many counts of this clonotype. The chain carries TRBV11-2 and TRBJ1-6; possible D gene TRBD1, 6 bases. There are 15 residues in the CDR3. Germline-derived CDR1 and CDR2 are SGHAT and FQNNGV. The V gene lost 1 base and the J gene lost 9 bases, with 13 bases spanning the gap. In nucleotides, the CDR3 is TGTGCCAGCAGCTTAGCACAGGGAAGTTCTTCACCCCTCCACTTT. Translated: CASSLAQGSSSPLHF.

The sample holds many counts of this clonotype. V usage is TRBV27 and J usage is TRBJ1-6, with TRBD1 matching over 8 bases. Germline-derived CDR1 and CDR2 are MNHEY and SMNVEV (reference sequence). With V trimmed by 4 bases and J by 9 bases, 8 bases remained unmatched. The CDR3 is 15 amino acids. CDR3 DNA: TGTGCCAGCAGTTCCATGGACAGGGAAGGTTCACCCCTCCACTTT. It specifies CASSSMDREGSPLHF.

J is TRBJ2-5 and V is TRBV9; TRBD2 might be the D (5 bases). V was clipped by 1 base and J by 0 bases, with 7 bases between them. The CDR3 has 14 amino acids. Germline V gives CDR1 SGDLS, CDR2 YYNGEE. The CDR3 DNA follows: TGTGCCAGCAGCGTACACGGGAACCAAGAGACCCAGTACTTC. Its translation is CASSVHGNQETQYF.

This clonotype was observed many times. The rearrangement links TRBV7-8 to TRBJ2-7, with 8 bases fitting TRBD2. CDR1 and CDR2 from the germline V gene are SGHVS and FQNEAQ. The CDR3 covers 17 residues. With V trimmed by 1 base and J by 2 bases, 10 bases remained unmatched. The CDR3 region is CASSLVTSGSLPYEQYF. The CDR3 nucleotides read TGTGCCAGCAGCTTAGTTACGAGCGGGAGCCTTCCCTACGAGCAGTACTTC.

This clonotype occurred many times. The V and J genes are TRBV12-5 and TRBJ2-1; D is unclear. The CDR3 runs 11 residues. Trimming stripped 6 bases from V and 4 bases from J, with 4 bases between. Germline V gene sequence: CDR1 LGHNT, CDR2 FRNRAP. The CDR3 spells CASGLYNEQFF. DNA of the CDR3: TGTGCTAGTGGCCTGTACAATGAGCAGTTCTTC.

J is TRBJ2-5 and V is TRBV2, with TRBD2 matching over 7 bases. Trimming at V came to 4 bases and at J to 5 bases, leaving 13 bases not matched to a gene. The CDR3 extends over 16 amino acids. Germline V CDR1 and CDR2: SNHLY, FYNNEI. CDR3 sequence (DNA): TGTGCCAGCAGTGGCAAAACGGGAGGTGGTGGGGAGACCCAGTACTTC. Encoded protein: CASSGKTGGGGETQYF.

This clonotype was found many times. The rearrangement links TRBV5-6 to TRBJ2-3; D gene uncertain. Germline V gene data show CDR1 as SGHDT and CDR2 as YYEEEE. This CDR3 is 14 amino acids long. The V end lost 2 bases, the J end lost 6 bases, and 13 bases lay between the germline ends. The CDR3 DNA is TGTGCCAGCAGCTTCGGCCTTAGCTCTGATACGCAGTATTTT. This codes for CASSFGLSSDTQYF.

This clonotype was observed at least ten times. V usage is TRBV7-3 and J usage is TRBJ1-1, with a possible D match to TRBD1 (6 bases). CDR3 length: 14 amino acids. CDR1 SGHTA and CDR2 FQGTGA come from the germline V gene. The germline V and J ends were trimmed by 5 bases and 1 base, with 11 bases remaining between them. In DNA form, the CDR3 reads TGTGCCAGCAGCCTACTCAGGGGGAACACTGAAGCTTTCTTT. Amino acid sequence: CASSLLRGNTEAFF.

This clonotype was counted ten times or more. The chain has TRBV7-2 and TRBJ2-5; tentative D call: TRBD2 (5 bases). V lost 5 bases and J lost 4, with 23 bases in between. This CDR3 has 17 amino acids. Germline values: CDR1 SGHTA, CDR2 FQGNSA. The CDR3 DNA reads TGTGCCAGCAGCCCCCGGAAGGAGGCGATAGTTGGAGAGACCCAGTACTTC. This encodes CASSPRKEAIVGETQYF.

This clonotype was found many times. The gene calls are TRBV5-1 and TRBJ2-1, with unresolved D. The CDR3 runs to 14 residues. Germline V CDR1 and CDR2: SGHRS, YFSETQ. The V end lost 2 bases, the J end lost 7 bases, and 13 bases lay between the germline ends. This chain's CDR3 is CASSFRTDRNEQFF. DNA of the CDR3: TGCGCCAGCAGCTTTAGGACGGATCGGAATGAGCAGTTCTTC.

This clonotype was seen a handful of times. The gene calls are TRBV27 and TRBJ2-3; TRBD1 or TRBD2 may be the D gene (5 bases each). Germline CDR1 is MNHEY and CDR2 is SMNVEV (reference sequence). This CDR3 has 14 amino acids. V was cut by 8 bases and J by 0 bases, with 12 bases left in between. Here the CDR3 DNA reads TGTGCCAGCGGGGCTAGCTCAAGCACAGATACGCAGTATTTT. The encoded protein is CASGASSSTDTQYF.

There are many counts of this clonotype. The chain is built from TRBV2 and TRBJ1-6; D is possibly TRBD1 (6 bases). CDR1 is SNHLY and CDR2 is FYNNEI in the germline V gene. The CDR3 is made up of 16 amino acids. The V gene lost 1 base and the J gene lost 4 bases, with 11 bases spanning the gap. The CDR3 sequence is CASSEGAGEYNSPLHF. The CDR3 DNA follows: TGTGCCAGCAGTGAAGGGGCAGGGGAATATAATTCACCCCTCCACTTT.

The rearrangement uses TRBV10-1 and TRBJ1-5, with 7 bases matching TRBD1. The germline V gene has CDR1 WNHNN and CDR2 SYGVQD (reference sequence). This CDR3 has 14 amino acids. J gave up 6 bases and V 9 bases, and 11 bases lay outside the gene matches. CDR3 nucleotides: TGCGCCAGACGGCCGGGACAGCTATTTCAGCCCCAGCATTTT. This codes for CARRPGQLFQPQHF.

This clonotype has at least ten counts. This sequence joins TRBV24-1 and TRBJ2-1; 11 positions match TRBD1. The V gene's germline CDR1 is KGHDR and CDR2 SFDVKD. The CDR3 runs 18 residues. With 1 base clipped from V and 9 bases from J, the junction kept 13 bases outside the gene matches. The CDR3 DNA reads TGTGCCACCAGTGATTTCACTCCGGGACAGGGGGTGAATGGTGAGCAGTTCTTC. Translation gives CATSDFTPGQGVNGEQFF.

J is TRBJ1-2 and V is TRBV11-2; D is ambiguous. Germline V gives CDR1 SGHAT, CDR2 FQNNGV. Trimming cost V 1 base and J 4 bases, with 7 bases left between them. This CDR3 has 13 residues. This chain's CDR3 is CASSLGGAYGYTF. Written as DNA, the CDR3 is TGTGCCAGCAGCTTAGGAGGAGCCTATGGCTACACCTTC.

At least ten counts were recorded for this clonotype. CDR3 DNA: TGTGCCAGTAGCGGGACTAGCGGACGTGAGCAGTTCTTC. It is translated as CASSGTSGREQFF. The chain combines TRBV19 with TRBJ2-1, with 11 nucleotides matching TRBD2. With V trimmed by 6 bases and J by 9 bases, 4 bases remained unmatched. Germline V gene data show CDR1 as LNHDA and CDR2 as SQIVND (reference sequence). This CDR3 has 13 residues.

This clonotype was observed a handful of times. The CDR3 region has the DNA TGTGCCAGCAGCTTCCCCGGGACTCGGGCAGAGACCCAGTACTTC. It yields the protein CASSFPGTRAETQYF. This rearrangement joins TRBV7-2 to TRBJ2-5; a possible D gene is TRBD2 (6 bases). CDR1 SGHTA and CDR2 FQGNSA come from the germline V gene. The CDR3 contains 15 residues. With 3 bases removed from V and 4 bases from J, the gap between germline ends came to 15 bases.

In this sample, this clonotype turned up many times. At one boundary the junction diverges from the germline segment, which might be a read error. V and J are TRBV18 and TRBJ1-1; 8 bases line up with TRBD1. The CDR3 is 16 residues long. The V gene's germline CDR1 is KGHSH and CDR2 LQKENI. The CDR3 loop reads CASSPPFQGAHTEAFF. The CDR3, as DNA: TGTGCCAGCTCGCCACCCTTTCAGGGGGCGCACACTGAAGCTTTCTTT.

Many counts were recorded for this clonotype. The CDR3 DNA reads as TGCAGCGTGAGGGGGGCGCGGGGATCCGGGGAGCTGTTTTTT. It codes for CSVRGARGSGELFF. V is TRBV29-1 and J is TRBJ2-2; either TRBD1 or TRBD2 may fit D (6 bases each). The CDR3 runs to 14 residues. Per the germline V gene, CDR1 is SQVTM and CDR2 is ANQGSEA. The ends were cut back, 6 bases at V and 6 bases at J, with 17 bases in the middle.

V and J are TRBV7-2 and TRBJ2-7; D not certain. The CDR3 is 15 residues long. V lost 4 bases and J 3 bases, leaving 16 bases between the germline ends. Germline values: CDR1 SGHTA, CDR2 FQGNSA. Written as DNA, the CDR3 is TGTGCCAGCAGCTCCCGTAAGGATCGATTCTACGAGCAGTACTTC. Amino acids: CASSSRKDRFYEQYF.

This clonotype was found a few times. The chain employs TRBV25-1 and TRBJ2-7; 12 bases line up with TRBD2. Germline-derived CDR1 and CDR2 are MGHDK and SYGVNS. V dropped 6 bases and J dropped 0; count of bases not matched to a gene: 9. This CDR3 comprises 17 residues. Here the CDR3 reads CASRGLAGHGASYEQYF. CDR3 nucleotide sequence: TGTGCCAGCAGAGGACTAGCGGGGCACGGAGCCTCCTACGAGCAGTACTTC.

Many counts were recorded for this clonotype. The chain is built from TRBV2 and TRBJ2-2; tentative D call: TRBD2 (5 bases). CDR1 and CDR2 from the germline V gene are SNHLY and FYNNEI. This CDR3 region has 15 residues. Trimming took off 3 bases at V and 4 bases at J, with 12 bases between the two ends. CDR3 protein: CASSEGTGGTGELFF. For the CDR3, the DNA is TGTGCCAGCAGTGAGGGTACCGGAGGCACCGGGGAGCTGTTTTTT.

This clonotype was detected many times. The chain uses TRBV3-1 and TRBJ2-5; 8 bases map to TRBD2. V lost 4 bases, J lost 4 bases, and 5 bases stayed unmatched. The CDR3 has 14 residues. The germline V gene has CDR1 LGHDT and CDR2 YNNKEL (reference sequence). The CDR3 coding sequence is TGTGCCAGCAGCCCGGGGGGGCTACGAGAGACCCAGTACTTC. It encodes CASSPGGLRETQYF.

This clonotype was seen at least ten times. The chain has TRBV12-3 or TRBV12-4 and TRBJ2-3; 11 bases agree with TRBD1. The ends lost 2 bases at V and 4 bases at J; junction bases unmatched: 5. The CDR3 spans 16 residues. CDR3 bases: TGTGCCAGCAGTTTATCCCGGACAGGGGGCCCAGATACGCAGTATTTT. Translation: CASSLSRTGGPDTQYF.

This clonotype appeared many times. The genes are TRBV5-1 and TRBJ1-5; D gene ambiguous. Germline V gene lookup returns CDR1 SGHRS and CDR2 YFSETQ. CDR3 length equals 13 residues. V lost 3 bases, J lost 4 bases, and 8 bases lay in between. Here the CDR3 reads CASSSDPNQPQHF. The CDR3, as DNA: TGCGCCAGCAGCTCCGACCCGAATCAGCCCCAGCATTTT.